This TCR beta chain was observed in a study of cytomegalovirus exposure and HLA in healthy donors. General study findings and limits: Despite most TCR sequences being rare, some public TCRs occurred in many donors.

PCR used 60 Vbeta primers and 13 Jbeta primers. Profiled with immunoSEQ multiplex PCR; TCRdb holds only in-frame clones, not every one. The sample gives about 150,000 clones, 75% to 90% of which show up once; approximately 2.2% is in the top ten. Turning to this clone: Its specificity is unknown.

The ends were cut back, 2 bases at V and 2 bases at J, with 13 bases in the middle. Germline assignment: CDR1 GTSNPN and CDR2 SVGIG (reference sequence). The CDR3 extends over 16 amino acids. The chain is built from TRBV30 and TRBJ1-6; D not resolved. The receptor's source is a male donor in good health and CMV-seronegative. The material sequenced was PBMCs. The CDR3 bases are TGTGCCTGGAGTACAATACCATTAACCTATAATTCACCCCTCCACTTT. It yields the protein CAWSTIPLTYNSPLHF.